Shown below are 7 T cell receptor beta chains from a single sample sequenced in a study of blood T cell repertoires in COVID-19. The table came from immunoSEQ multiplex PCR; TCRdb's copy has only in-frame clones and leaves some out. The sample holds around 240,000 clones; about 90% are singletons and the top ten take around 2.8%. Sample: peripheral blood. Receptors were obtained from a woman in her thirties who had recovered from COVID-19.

The CDR3 DNA reads as TGTGCCAGCTCACCCCGCCCGGGACAGGGAAGACCCGGGGAGCTGTTTTTT. It yields the protein CASSPRPGQGRPGELFF. The V and J genes are TRBV18 and TRBJ2-2; 9 bases fit TRBD1. The CDR3 extends over 17 amino acids. Germline CDR1 KGHSH, CDR2 LQKENI. The ends lost 3 bases at V and 6 bases at J; junction bases unmatched: 11.

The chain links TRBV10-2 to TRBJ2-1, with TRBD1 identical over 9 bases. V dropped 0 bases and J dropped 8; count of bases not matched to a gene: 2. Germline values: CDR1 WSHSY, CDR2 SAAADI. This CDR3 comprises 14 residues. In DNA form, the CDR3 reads TGCGCCAGCAGTGAGTCCGGGACAGGGTATGAGCAGTTCTTC. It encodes CASSESGTGYEQFF.

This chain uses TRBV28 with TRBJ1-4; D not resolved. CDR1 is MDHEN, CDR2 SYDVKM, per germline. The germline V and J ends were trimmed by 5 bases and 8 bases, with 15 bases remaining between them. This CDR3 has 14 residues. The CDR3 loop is CASSPGDSDEKLFF. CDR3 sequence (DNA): TGTGCCAGCAGTCCAGGCGATAGTGACGAAAAACTGTTTTTT.

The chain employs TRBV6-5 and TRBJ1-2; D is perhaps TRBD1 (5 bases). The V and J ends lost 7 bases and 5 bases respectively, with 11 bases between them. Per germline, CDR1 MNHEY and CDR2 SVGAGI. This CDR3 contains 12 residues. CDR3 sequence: CASIGGRYGYTF. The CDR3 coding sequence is TGTGCCAGCATCGGGGGACGGTATGGCTACACCTTC.

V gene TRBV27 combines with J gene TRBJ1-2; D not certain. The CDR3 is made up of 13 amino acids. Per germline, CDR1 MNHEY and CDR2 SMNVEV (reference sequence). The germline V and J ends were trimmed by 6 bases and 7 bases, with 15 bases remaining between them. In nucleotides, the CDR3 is TGTGCCAGCAGCGCAACGAGGCGGAGTGGCTACACCTTC. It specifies CASSATRRSGYTF.

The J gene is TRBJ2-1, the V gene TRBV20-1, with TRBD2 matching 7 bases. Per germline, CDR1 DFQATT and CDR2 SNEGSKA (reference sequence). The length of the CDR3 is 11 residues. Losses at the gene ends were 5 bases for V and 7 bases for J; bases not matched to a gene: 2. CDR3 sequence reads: CSAGRVNEQFF. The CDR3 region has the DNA TGCAGTGCTGGGAGGGTTAATGAGCAGTTCTTC.

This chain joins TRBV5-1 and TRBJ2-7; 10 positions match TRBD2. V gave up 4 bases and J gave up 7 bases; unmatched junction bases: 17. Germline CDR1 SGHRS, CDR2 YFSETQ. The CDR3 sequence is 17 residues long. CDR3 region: CASSPTLAGVFLSEQYF. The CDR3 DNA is TGCGCCAGCAGCCCCACCCTAGCGGGGGTTTTTCTATCTGAGCAGTACTTC.